This T cell receptor (beta chain) was captured by sequencing in a study of T-cell memory formation after mild COVID-19. Germline trimming cut 3 bases from V and 5 bases from J; bases unmatched to any gene: 8. This CDR3 spans 15 amino acids. Germline V CDR1 and CDR2: SGHTA, FQGTGA. This clonotype was recorded a few times. In TCRdb, the 5' RACE reads were re-called with MiXCR into one record per CDR3 protein. This table holds 350,000 to 500,000 distinct CDR3 sequences, around a quarter found once. V is TRBV7-3 and J is TRBJ2-3, with 7 bases identical to TRBD2. Sequencing was performed on PBMCs or a T cell subset sorted from them (not recorded which). The origin of this receptor is an adult woman who had mild COVID-19 (a few samples of this study predate the infection). Cell type and time point are not known. CDR3 in amino acids: CASSFNGGMGDTQYF. The CDR3, as DNA: TGTGCCAGCAGCTTTAACGGGGGGATGGGAGATACGCAGTATTTT.